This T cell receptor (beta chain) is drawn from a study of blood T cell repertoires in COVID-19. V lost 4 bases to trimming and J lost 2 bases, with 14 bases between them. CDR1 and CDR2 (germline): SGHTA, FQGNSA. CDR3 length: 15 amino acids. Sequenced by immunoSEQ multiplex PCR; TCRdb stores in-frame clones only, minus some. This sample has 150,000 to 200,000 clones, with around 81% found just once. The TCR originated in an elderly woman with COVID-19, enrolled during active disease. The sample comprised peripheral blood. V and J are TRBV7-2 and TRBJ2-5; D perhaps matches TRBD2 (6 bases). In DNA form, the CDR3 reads TGTGCCAGCAGCTCCGGGACTCTGAAACAAGAGACCCAGTACTTC. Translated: CASSSGTLKQETQYF.